This T cell receptor (beta chain) was profiled in a study of cytomegalovirus exposure and HLA in healthy donors. This clone has just a few counts. Germline V CDR1 and CDR2: SGHNT, YENEEA. This CDR3 is 13 amino acids long. Trimming pared 3 bases from V and 7 bases from J, leaving 9 bases between. The primer mix had 60 Vbeta and 13 Jbeta primers. Clones were read by immunoSEQ multiplex PCR, and TCRdb kept only the in-frame ones, dropping some. Of 130,000 or so clones in the sample, more than 60% were seen once. Sequenced material: PBMCs. The V call is TRBV11-3, the J call TRBJ2-2, with D tentatively TRBD2 (5 bases). The receptor was derived from a middle-aged woman in good health and CMV-seropositive. The CDR3 sequence is CASSFRESGELFF. The CDR3 coding sequence is TGTGCCAGCAGCTTTAGGGAGAGCGGGGAGCTGTTTTTT. Variable domain in full (rest from reference TRBV11-3 and TRBJ2-2): EAGVVQSPRYKIIEKKQPVAFWCNPISGHNTLYWYLQNLGQGPELLIRYENEEAVDDSQLPKDRFSAERLKGVDSTLKIQPAELGDSAVYLCASSFRESGELFFGEGSRLTVL.